This T cell receptor (beta chain) was observed in a study of T cells expressing NK-cell markers. The wider study: One of the eight sequenced donors was seronegative, whereas the other seven were HCMV-seropositive. General observations from the study: Clones of NKG2C+ T cells that had expanded were of unclear HCMV specificity. The study found dominant NKG2C+ clonotypes at about 1.0-8% of CD8+ T cells in about six donors.

CDR3 length equals 16 residues. Making the TCR beta cDNA relied on 5'RACE template switching with UMIs. TCRdb reprocessed the 5' RACE reads; each CDR3 protein has one entry and no DNA is given. The sample table sets out around 470,000 distinct CDR3 sequences. As concerns this clonotype: What it recognizes is unknown.

The sequence came from a woman aged 45-65 years in good health. V usage is TRBV12-3 or TRBV12-4 and J usage is TRBJ2-1; TCRdb's D call, TRBD2, is unchecked because there is no DNA. The sequencing input was blood T cells: a sorted CD56 or NKG2C T cell subset, CD4+ or CD8+ T cells, or bulk PBMC T cells (not recorded which). CDR3 sequence: CASSTLAGAVYNEQFF.